One TCR beta chain is described in this entry. It has no known antigen specificity. One end of the junction varies from germline; a read error may be responsible. Using a constant-region primer and ProtoScript II reverse transcriptase, TCRbeta-specific cDNA was reverse-transcribed from roughly 500 ng total RNA. TCRbeta libraries were built with three nested multiplex PCR rounds, a slightly modified ARM-PCR procedure. The first two PCR rounds used multiplex TRBV1-TRBV30 forward primers with a Cbeta reverse primer, each for about 10 cycles. Sample barcodes and Illumina adapters were added in a final 25-cycle PCR with Deep VentR polymerase. Before sequencing, amplicons of 200-500 bp were purified from gel using a QIAquick gel extraction kit. An Illumina HiSeq 2500 was used to sequence the TCRbeta amplicons, generating 250-bp paired-end reads. The published analysis was carried out like this. To recover full CDR3 sequences, reads were quality-trimmed using Trimmomatic v0.33 and paired reads were then merged using FLASH v1.2.11. V, D and J germline segments were assigned to the rearranged TCRbeta sequences by MiGEC v1.2.1b. Clonotype statistics and Shannon-Wiener diversity indices were computed with VDJtools v1.0.0. To reduce sampling bias, subsequent analyses other than the diversity analysis used only the 250 most abundant clonotypes in each sample. Using fastp at Q25 and MiXCR, TCRdb reprocessed the public reads and kept productive beta chains. Rows matching on CDR3 protein sequence are summarized as one entry with the most common DNA and genes. The V and J calls shown here were made by TCRdb, not taken from the authors' results. The sample table records roughly 48,000 distinct CDR3 sequences; about 80% of these occur just once. About a quarter of the sample comes from the top ten.

Total RNA and DNA were co-extracted from around 20-30 mg of bulk tissue with the AllPrep DNA/RNA mini kit, without cell sorting. Between late 2015 and early 2016, roughly 5 patients in China with histopathologically diagnosed primary liver carcinoma had their tumors surgically resected. At the time of sampling, the patients had chronic HBV infection and had not received any treatment. Each tumor was sampled at five spatially separated regions: the tumor centre plus the superior, inferior, left-lateral and right-lateral poles. Histology showed that every tumor sample contained more than 75% viable tumor cells. Fresh tumor and adjacent tissue pieces were bisected, with one half stored in RNAlater at -80 degrees C and the other half sent for histology. The data derive from a study of tumor-infiltrating lymphocytes in primary liver carcinoma (dated by TCRdb to the late 2010s). At the level of the whole study: Of the five patients, three men and two women aged 30 to 69 years, four had hepatocellular carcinoma and one had combined HCC and intrahepatic cholangiocarcinoma. Technical replicate repertoires showed high reproducibility, with mean shared-clone rates roughly 0.89 and correlation coefficients above 0.95. To link TCRbeta repertoire diversity to the local molecular phenotype, the roughly 24 tumor region samples were profiled with Agilent mRNA microarrays. A total of roughly 35 specimens from 5 patients underwent TCRbeta repertoire sequencing, comprising 25 tumor regions, 5 adjacent noncancerous liver tissues and 5 peripheral blood samples. The study combined TCRbeta repertoire sequencing, expression microarrays and whole-exome sequencing across five regions of each liver tumor, with adjacent normal tissue and blood. Roughly 3.5 to 8 million productive TCRbeta reads were obtained per sample, and no significant difference in read depth was found between tissue types. Tumors of the five patients were stage T1-T3 N0M0 with maximum diameters of roughly 4 to 11 cm.

Results and caveats for the whole study, not just this receptor: Comparison of CD4+ and CD8+ T cell repertoires was precluded by the use of bulk unsorted samples. The study included only five patients, and the authors note findings should be validated in a larger study. Only about 7.5-25% of top clones were present in all five regions of a tumor, suggesting spatial heterogeneity of tumor-infiltrating T cells. Repertoire overlap was higher between tumor regions (mean around 35%) than tumor-adjacent (approximately 17%) or tumor-blood (about 15%) pairs, consistent with antigen-driven expansion. Because only the TCR beta chain was sequenced and unpaired alpha chains were not captured, true repertoire diversity is likely underestimated. Compared with blood, tumors had a significantly larger share of the repertoire taken up by the top 250 clones (p = 0.039).

The germline V gene encodes CDR1 SGHVS and CDR2 FQNEAQ. The CDR3 spans 15 residues, from the cysteine through the phenylalanine. Just CDR3 DNA is preserved here, 45 bases in frame from base 1. Specimen: liver tumor tissue from sampling region 3. What this sample's cell subset or site label stands for: tumor region T3, left-lateral pole. The sequence came from a man aged 40-55 years with primary liver carcinoma and hepatitis B virus infection. The V and J segments used are TRBV7-8 and TRBJ1-5, with TRBD1 matching 9 junction bases. The CDR3 is CASRVGTGNNKPQHF. Read as DNA, the sequence is TGTGCCAGTCGAGTGGGGACAGGGAACAATAAGCCCCAGCATTTT.